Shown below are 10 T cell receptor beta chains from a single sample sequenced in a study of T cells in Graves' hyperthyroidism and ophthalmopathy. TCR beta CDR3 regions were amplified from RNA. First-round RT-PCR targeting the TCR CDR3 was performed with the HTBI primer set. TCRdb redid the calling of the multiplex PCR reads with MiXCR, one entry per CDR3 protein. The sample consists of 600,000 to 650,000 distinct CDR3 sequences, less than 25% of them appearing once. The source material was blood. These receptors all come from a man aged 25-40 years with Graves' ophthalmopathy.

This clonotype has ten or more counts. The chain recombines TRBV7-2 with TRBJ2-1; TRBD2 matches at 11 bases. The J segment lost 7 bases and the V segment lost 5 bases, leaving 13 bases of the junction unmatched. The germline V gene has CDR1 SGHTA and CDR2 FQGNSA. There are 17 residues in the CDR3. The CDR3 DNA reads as TGTGCCAGCAGCCCCAGCGCACTAGCGGGAGTCAGGAATGAGCAGTTCTTC. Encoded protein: CASSPSALAGVRNEQFF. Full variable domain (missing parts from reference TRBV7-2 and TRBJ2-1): GAGVSQSPSNKVTEKGKDVELRCDPISGHTALYWYRQSLGQGLEFLIYFQGNSAPDKSGLPSDRFSAERTGGSVSTLTIQRTQQEDSAVYLCASSPSALAGVRNEQFFGPGTRLTVL.

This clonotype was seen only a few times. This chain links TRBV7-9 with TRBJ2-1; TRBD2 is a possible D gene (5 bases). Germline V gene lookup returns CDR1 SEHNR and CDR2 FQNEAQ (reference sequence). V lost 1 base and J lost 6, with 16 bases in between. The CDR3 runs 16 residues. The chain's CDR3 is CASSLVVGEAINEQFF. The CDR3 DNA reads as TGTGCCAGCAGCTTAGTTGTGGGAGAGGCGATCAATGAGCAGTTCTTC.

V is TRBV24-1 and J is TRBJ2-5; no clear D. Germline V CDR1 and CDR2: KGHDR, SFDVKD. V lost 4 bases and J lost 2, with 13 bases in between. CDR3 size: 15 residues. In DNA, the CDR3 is TGTGCCACCAGTGAACGCCAGGACCAACAAGAGACCCAGTACTTC. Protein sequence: CATSERQDQQETQYF.

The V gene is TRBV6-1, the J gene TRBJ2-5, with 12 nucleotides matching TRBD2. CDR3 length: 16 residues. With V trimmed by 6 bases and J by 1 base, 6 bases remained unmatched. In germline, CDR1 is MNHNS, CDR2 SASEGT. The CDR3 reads CASRLGLAGTQETQYF. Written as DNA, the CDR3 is TGTGCCAGCAGACTAGGACTAGCGGGGACCCAAGAGACCCAGTACTTC.

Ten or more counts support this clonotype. The CDR3 sequence is CASSPWEGPFNYGYTF. The CDR3 nucleotides are TGTGCCAGCAGCCCCTGGGAGGGGCCATTTAACTATGGCTACACCTTC. The chain joins TRBV28 to TRBJ1-2; weak D call: TRBD1 (5 bases). The CDR3 is made up of 16 amino acids. Germline V CDR1 and CDR2: MDHEN, SYDVKM. With 6 bases removed from V and 1 base from J, the gap between germline ends came to 18 bases.

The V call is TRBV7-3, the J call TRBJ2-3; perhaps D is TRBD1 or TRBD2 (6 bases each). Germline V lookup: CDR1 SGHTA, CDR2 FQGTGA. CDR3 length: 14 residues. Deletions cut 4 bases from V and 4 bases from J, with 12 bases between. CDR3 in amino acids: CASSSGEAADTQYF. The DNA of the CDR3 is TGTGCCAGCAGCTCAGGGGAGGCAGCAGATACGCAGTATTTT.

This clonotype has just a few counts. The CDR3 DNA reads as TGTGCCAGCAGCCCAAGACCCGGACAACCCTACGAGCAGTACTTC. It is translated as CASSPRPGQPYEQYF. The J gene is TRBJ2-7, the V gene TRBV7-3, with D possibly TRBD1 on 5 matching bases. CDR1 is SGHTA and CDR2 is FQGTGA in the germline V gene. The V gene lost 5 bases and the J gene lost 2 bases, with 16 bases spanning the gap. The CDR3 consists of 15 residues.

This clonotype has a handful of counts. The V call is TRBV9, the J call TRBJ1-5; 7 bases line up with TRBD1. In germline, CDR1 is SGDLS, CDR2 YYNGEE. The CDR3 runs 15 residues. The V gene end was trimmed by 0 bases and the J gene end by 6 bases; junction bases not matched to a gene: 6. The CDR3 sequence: CASSVGGNRGQPQHF. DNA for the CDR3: TGTGCCAGCAGCGTAGGGGGAAACAGGGGTCAGCCCCAGCATTTT.

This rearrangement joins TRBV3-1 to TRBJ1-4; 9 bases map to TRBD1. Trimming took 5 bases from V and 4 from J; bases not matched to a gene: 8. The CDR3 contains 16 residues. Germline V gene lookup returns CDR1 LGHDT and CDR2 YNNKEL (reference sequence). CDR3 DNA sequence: TGTGCCAGCAGCACACAACCGGGACAGGGTAATGAAAAACTGTTTTTT. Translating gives CASSTQPGQGNEKLFF.

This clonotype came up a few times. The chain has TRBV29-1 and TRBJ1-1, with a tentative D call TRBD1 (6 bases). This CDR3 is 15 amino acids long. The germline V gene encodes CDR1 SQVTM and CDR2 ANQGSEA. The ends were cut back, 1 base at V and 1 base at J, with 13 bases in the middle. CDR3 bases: TGCAGCGTTGAAGCCAGAGGCAGGGGGAACACTGAAGCTTTCTTT. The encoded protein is CSVEARGRGNTEAFF.